These 32 T cell receptor beta chains were sequenced from one sample in a study of T cells in tumors after PD-1 blockade (dated by TCRdb to the late 2010s). Per the publication, the time point label means: after anti-PD-1 therapy. The library relied on the immunoSEQ multiplex PCR assay. Held by TCRdb, this immuneACCESS table contains in-frame sequences only and omits some clones. Under half of the omission traces to an unresolved V gene where checked; the cause of the rest is unknown. Here the sample has several thousand clones; around 60% occur a single time. The ten most abundant clones make up approximately 15% of the sample. The sequences come from tumor tissue, collected after anti-PD-1 treatment. The receptors derive from a human donor with basal cell carcinoma.

To note about this clone: One end of the junction fails to match germline, which may point to a read error. The J gene is TRBJ1-2, the V gene TRBV9, with D tentatively TRBD1 (5 bases). CDR3 length: 14 residues. Germline V gene sequence: CDR1 SGDLS, CDR2 YYNGEE. The CDR3 DNA reads as TGTGCCAGCAGCGTAGCTACGGAGTGGAGGGGAAGTGCCTTC. Its translation: CASSVATEWRGSAF.

There are a few counts of this clone. The V call is TRBV16, the J call TRBJ2-7; D unresolved. CDR1 is KGHSY, CDR2 FQNENV, per germline. With 4 bases removed from V and 1 base from J, the gap between germline ends came to 11 bases. The CDR3 has 14 amino acids. The CDR3 nucleotides are TGTGCCAGCAGCCCGCAACTTGAGTCCTACGAGCAGTACTTC. This sequence encodes CASSPQLESYEQYF.

This chain connects TRBV9 to TRBJ2-7, with a tentative D call TRBD2 (6 bases). This CDR3 contains 14 residues. CDR1 is SGDLS and CDR2 is YYNGEE in the germline V gene. Deletions cut 2 bases from V and 1 base from J, with 10 bases between. In DNA, the CDR3 is TGTGCCAGCAGCGTGACGGGGGTATCCTACGAGCAGTACTTC. It codes for CASSVTGVSYEQYF.

This clone was seen only once. This chain joins TRBV29-1 and TRBJ1-2; D is possibly TRBD1 (5 bases). The CDR3 runs to 12 residues. Looked up from germline, CDR1 is SQVTM and CDR2 is ANQGSEA. Deletions cut 3 bases from V and 8 bases from J, with 13 bases between. In nucleotides, the CDR3 is TGCAGCGTTGATAGTACATCAGGGGGCTACACCTTC. Its protein is CSVDSTSGGYTF.

V and J are TRBV12-3 or TRBV12-4 and TRBJ2-7, with D uncertain. The V end lost 5 bases, the J end lost 3 bases, and 11 bases lay between the germline ends. This CDR3 is built from 13 residues. The CDR3 sequence is CASSGSALYEQYF. The CDR3 DNA is TGTGCCAGCAGTGGTAGTGCCCTCTACGAGCAGTACTTC.

By share, this clone ranks as medium-sized (0.01 to 0.1%). The chain joins TRBV18 to TRBJ1-2; the D is unclear. Germline V lookup: CDR1 KGHSH, CDR2 LQKENI. CDR3 size: 14 residues. V gave up 5 bases and J gave up 4 bases, with 14 bases separating them. The CDR3 protein is CASSYDTNPYGYTF. In DNA, the CDR3 is TGTGCCAGCTCATACGACACAAACCCCTATGGCTACACCTTC.

A single count supports this clone. This rearrangement joins TRBV28 to TRBJ1-2; 10 bases line up with TRBD1. V gave up 6 bases and J gave up 7 bases; unmatched junction bases: 8. Germline V gene data show CDR1 as MDHEN and CDR2 as SYDVKM. The CDR3 covers 14 residues. The CDR3 loop is CASRDMGQGFGYTF. The CDR3 DNA follows: TGTGCCAGCAGAGACATGGGACAGGGGTTTGGCTACACCTTC.

The genes are TRBV7-9 and TRBJ1-4; D is possibly TRBD1 (5 bases). CDR3 length equals 16 residues. The V gene's germline CDR1 is SEHNR and CDR2 FQNEAQ (reference sequence). The germline V and J ends were trimmed by 5 bases and 8 bases, with 21 bases remaining between them. As DNA, the CDR3 is TGTGCCAGCAGCCCGCCGTCGACAGTGGGGGGGGAAAAACTGTTTTTT. Translating gives CASSPPSTVGGEKLFF.

This clone was picked up a small number of times. The rearrangement links TRBV20-1 to TRBJ1-6; a weak D match, TRBD1 (5 bases). Germline V gene sequence: CDR1 DFQATT, CDR2 SNEGSKA (reference sequence). The CDR3 covers 17 residues. V lost 3 bases and J lost 10, with 25 bases in between. This chain's CDR3 is CSASQGFQGFVRSPLHF. In nucleotides, the CDR3 is TGCAGTGCTAGTCAAGGGTTCCAGGGTTTCGTACGATCACCCCTCCACTTT.

The chain couples TRBV5-1 to TRBJ2-5; possibly TRBD1 or TRBD2 for D (5 bases each). Deletions cut 1 base from V and 4 bases from J, with 14 bases between. The length of the CDR3 is 15 residues. Germline V gene lookup returns CDR1 SGHRS and CDR2 YFSETQ. This chain's CDR3 is CASSLLSIGGETQYF. The CDR3 DNA reads TGCGCCAGCAGCTTGCTCTCTATTGGGGGAGAGACCCAGTACTTC.

The chain links TRBV2 to TRBJ2-3; TRBD2 matches at 10 bases. Looked up from germline, CDR1 is SNHLY and CDR2 is FYNNEI. With 3 bases clipped from V and 6 bases from J, the junction kept 6 bases outside the gene matches. The CDR3 consists of 15 residues. The CDR3 here is CASSDSLAGADTQYF. CDR3 bases: TGTGCCAGCAGTGATAGTCTAGCGGGAGCTGATACGCAGTATTTT.

This clone has just a few counts. CDR3 loop: CASSRPGTGSHTGYTF. The CDR3 nucleotides are TGTGCCAGCAGCCGGCCCGGGACAGGAAGTCATACGGGCTACACCTTC. J is TRBJ1-2 and V is TRBV7-2; 8 bases align to TRBD1. The CDR3 is 16 amino acids. V trimming: 5 bases; J trimming: 8 bases; junction bases outside the gene matches: 16. CDR1 and CDR2 from the germline V gene are SGHTA and FQGNSA.

By share, this clone counts as medium-sized. The J gene is TRBJ2-3, the V gene TRBV7-9, with TRBD1 as a possible D gene (6 bases). The germline CDR1 and CDR2 sequences are SEHNR and FQNEAQ (reference sequence). V lost 5 bases to trimming and J lost 2 bases, with 11 bases between them. This CDR3 has 14 amino acids. The CDR3 DNA is TGTGCCAGCAGCAGATCAGGGGACACAGATACGCAGTATTTT. Its protein product is CASSRSGDTDTQYF.

As for this clone: In the same sample, other DNA sequences code for this CDR3. V and J are TRBV27 and TRBJ2-1, with D uncertain. Trimming took 2 bases from V and 3 from J, leaving 5 bases between them. The germline gives CDR1 MNHEY, CDR2 SMNVEV (reference sequence). CDR3 length equals 13 residues. The CDR3 loop is CASSLGYYNEQFF. In DNA form, the CDR3 reads TGTGCCAGCAGTTTAGGATACTACAATGAGCAGTTCTTC.

This clone showed up just a few times. J is TRBJ2-1 and V is TRBV27; D is ambiguous. Trimming removed 8 bases from V and 4 bases from J, with 15 bases in between. The CDR3 has 14 residues. In germline, CDR1 is MNHEY, CDR2 SMNVEV (reference sequence). DNA of the CDR3: TGTGCCAGCCGCTGGTCGACTCCGTACAATGAGCAGTTCTTC. It translates to CASRWSTPYNEQFF.

By frequency in the sample, this clone is medium-sized. CDR3 sequence (DNA): TGTGCCAGCAGTGCCCCCGGGACAGGCAACTATGGCTACACCTTC. It translates to CASSAPGTGNYGYTF. V gene TRBV28 combines with J gene TRBJ1-2, with 8 bases matching TRBD1. Trimming cost V 5 bases and J 2 bases; bases outside gene matches: 7. Germline CDR1 reads MDHEN; CDR2 reads SYDVKM. The CDR3 covers 15 residues.

This CDR3 reads CASRPVGVFNSPLHF. The CDR3 nucleotides read TGTGCCAGCAGACCTGTAGGGGTTTTCAATTCACCCCTCCACTTT. The genes are TRBV25-1 and TRBJ1-6, with D possibly matching TRBD1 (5 bases). Trimming stripped 6 bases from V and 7 bases from J, with 16 bases between. CDR3 length: 15 residues. Germline CDR1 reads MGHDK; CDR2 reads SYGVNS.

This chain connects TRBV9 to TRBJ2-2; D is possibly TRBD2 (6 bases). The CDR3 has 15 amino acids. Germline lookup yields CDR1 SGDLS and CDR2 YYNGEE. V lost 4 bases and J lost 6, with 16 bases in between. The CDR3: CASSILAGSPGELFF. As DNA, the CDR3 is TGTGCCAGCAGCATTCTAGCCGGGAGCCCCGGGGAGCTGTTTTTT.

This chain links TRBV30 with TRBJ2-7; TRBD1 matches at 7 bases. CDR1 and CDR2 (germline): GTSNPN, SVGIG (reference sequence). V lost 3 bases, J lost 3 bases, and 8 bases stayed unmatched. The CDR3 spans 14 residues. In DNA form, the CDR3 reads TGTGCCTGGAGCGCCATGGCAGGGGGCTACGAGCAGTACTTC. Translation: CAWSAMAGGYEQYF.

This chain connects TRBV7-2 to TRBJ2-7; 7 bases line up with TRBD2. CDR3 length: 15 amino acids. After removal of 5 bases from V and 6 bases from J, the junction contained 13 bases not matched to a gene. Germline CDR1 is SGHTA and CDR2 is FQGNSA. Here the CDR3 reads CASSGGGGLPLEQYF. The CDR3 DNA sequence: TGTGCCAGCAGCGGGGGGGGAGGGTTACCTCTCGAGCAGTACTTC.

About this clone itself: A junction boundary mismatches the germline segment, possibly from a read error. The chain combines TRBV10-3 with TRBJ2-5; no firm D call. This CDR3 has 10 residues. CDR1 and CDR2 from the germline V gene are ENHRY and SYGVKD. CDR3 protein: CAIGQKTQYF. For the CDR3, the DNA is TGTGCCATCGGCCAAAAGACCCAGTACTTC.

The DNA for the CDR3 is TGTGCCACCTTACCCGGGAACAGACGTCAAGAGACCCAGTACTTC. Encoded protein: CATLPGNRRQETQYF. The V and J genes are TRBV28 and TRBJ2-5; D perhaps matches TRBD2 (5 bases). This CDR3 comprises 15 residues. Germline V gene data show CDR1 as MDHEN and CDR2 as SYDVKM. Trimming took off 10 bases at V and 2 bases at J, with 20 bases between the two ends.

The chain has TRBV29-1 and TRBJ2-1; the D gene is possibly TRBD2 (6 bases). Germline CDR1 is SQVTM and CDR2 is ANQGSEA. The CDR3 consists of 15 residues. CDR3 loop: CSGESGGGSYNEQFF. As DNA, the CDR3 is TGCAGTGGGGAGTCCGGGGGAGGCTCCTACAATGAGCAGTTCTTC.

This chain links TRBV2 with TRBJ1-1; D is uncertain. The germline V and J ends were trimmed by 4 bases and 1 base, with 7 bases remaining between them. Germline V lookup: CDR1 SNHLY, CDR2 FYNNEI. The CDR3 sequence is 13 residues long. For the CDR3, the DNA is TGTGCCAGCAGTGCCGGACGGAACACTGAAGCTTTCTTT. Translation: CASSAGRNTEAFF.

This clone turned up a few times. V usage is TRBV10-3 and J usage is TRBJ2-5, with D tentatively TRBD1 (6 bases). The germline CDR1 and CDR2 sequences are ENHRY and SYGVKD. Trimming cost V 8 bases and J 0 bases, with 16 bases left between them. The CDR3 contains 15 residues. The CDR3: CAILGRRTDQETQYF. Here the CDR3 DNA reads TGTGCCATCCTTGGTAGGAGGACAGACCAAGAGACCCAGTACTTC.

This rearrangement joins TRBV28 to TRBJ1-5; possibly TRBD1 for D (5 bases). The V end was cut by 6 bases, the J end by 1 base, with 10 bases between. Germline CDR1 and CDR2: MDHEN and SYDVKM. The CDR3 sequence is 14 residues long. Here the CDR3 DNA reads TGTGCCAGCAGCTCGGGGGGAAGCAATCAGCCCCAGCATTTT. This encodes CASSSGGSNQPQHF.

The chain recombines TRBV3-1 (or the pseudogene TRBV3-2) with TRBJ2-7; 7 bases agree with TRBD2. The V gene end was trimmed by 4 bases and the J gene end by 1 base; junction bases not matched to a gene: 7. Germline CDR1 and CDR2: LGHDT and YNNKEL (reference sequence). This CDR3 comprises 15 residues. The CDR3 spells CASSPGRGRSYEQYF. CDR3 sequence (DNA): TGTGCCAGCAGCCCAGGGAGGGGCAGGTCCTACGAGCAGTACTTC.

This rearrangement joins TRBV29-1 to TRBJ2-3, with 8 bases aligning to TRBD2. Germline-derived CDR1 and CDR2 are SQVTM and ANQGSEA. The CDR3 spans 14 residues. The V gene end was trimmed by 4 bases and the J gene end by 2 bases; junction bases not matched to a gene: 5. The chain's CDR3 is CSVVRAGDTDTQYF. The DNA for the CDR3 is TGCAGCGTTGTTCGAGCGGGGGACACAGATACGCAGTATTTT.

In nucleotides, the CDR3 is TGTGCCTGGAGTCCCTCAGGACTAGCGGGAGGGAGCTCCTACGAGCAGTACTTC. Translation: CAWSPSGLAGGSSYEQYF. This chain uses TRBV30 with TRBJ2-7; 15 bases are shared with TRBD2. The J segment lost 0 bases and the V segment lost 2 bases, leaving 8 bases of the junction unmatched. The germline V gene encodes CDR1 GTSNPN and CDR2 SVGIG (reference sequence). The CDR3 runs 18 residues.

The chain carries TRBV12-3 or TRBV12-4 and TRBJ1-2; D not resolved. The CDR3 extends over 12 amino acids. V lost 3 bases and J 7 bases, leaving 9 bases between the germline ends. CDR3 in DNA: TGTGCCAGCAGTTTCCTTAATTCTGGCTACACCTTC. This gives the protein CASSFLNSGYTF.

This clone was counted between two and nine times. In the same sample, other DNA sequences code for this CDR3. J is TRBJ1-2 and V is TRBV15; D not certain. Looked up from germline, CDR1 is LNHNV and CDR2 is YYDKDF (reference sequence). V lost 0 bases, J lost 6 bases, and 8 bases lay in between. The CDR3 length is 13 residues. CDR3 bases: TGTGCCACCAGCAGAGAGGAGGGCGATGGCTACACCTTC. It codes for CATSREEGDGYTF. Together with reference TRBV15 and TRBJ1-2, the CDR3 gives the full variable domain: DAMVIQNPRYQVTQFGKPVTLSCSQTLNHNVMYWYQQKSSQAPKLLFHYYDKDFNNEADTPDNFQSRRPNTSFCFLDIRSPGLGDTAMYLCATSREEGDGYTFGSGTRLTVV.

This chain joins TRBV7-8 and TRBJ1-2, with 10 bases aligning to TRBD1. The CDR3 extends over 14 amino acids. Germline CDR1 and CDR2: SGHVS and FQNEAQ. The V segment lost 2 bases and the J segment 7 bases; nucleotides outside the gene matches: 4. CDR3 sequence reads: CASSLLTGGTGYTF. DNA for the CDR3: TGTGCCAGCAGCTTACTGACAGGGGGCACTGGCTACACCTTC. Variable domain in full (rest from reference TRBV7-8 and TRBJ1-2): GAGVSQSPRYKVAKRGQDVALRCDPISGHVSLFWYQQALGQGPEFLTYFQNEAQLDKSGLPSDRFFAERPEGSVSTLKIQRTQQEDSAVYLCASSLLTGGTGYTFGSGTRLTVV.